This is a list of T cell receptor beta chains from one sample in a study of blood T cell repertoires in COVID-19. This table comes from immunoSEQ multiplex PCR, and its TCRdb copy is limited to in-frame clones, with some not included. The data show 45,000 to 70,000 clones, with 65% to 85% seen just once and roughly 7% held by the top ten. The sequenced sample consisted of peripheral blood. The origin of the receptors is a man in his sixties with acute or convalescent COVID-19. Both conserved end residues are part of each CDR3.

cdr3_aa	v_call	j_call
CASGRDYGYTF	TRBV27	TRBJ1-2
CASSQRGQIQETQYF	TRBV6-5	TRBJ2-5
CASSPGTPRGYTF	TRBV5-6	TRBJ1-2
CATSRDLSGGYNEQFF	TRBV15	TRBJ2-1
CASSDRVRDQPQHF	TRBV3-1/TRBV3-2	TRBJ1-5
CASSESERGNNEQFF	TRBV2	TRBJ2-1
CAWTLGQFNSPLHF	TRBV30	TRBJ1-6
CASSSDRGEKLFF	TRBV6-5	TRBJ1-4
CASSQDAGVGPVETQYF	TRBV4-2	TRBJ2-5
CASSLALGQGRSGEQYF	TRBV7-9	TRBJ2-7
CSGTETGELFF	TRBV29-1	TRBJ2-2
CASSPGLAGADTQYF	TRBV4-2	TRBJ2-3
CASSPNRDRGGEQYF	TRBV18	TRBJ2-7
CASSRGGGLIDTQYF	TRBV7-2	TRBJ2-3
CASMPGGSYNEQFF	TRBV6-5	TRBJ2-1
CATRGFRETNEKLFF	TRBV15	TRBJ1-4
CASSIGTGYGYTF	TRBV19	TRBJ1-2
CSVEAADTQYF	TRBV20-1	TRBJ2-3
CASSLAGGQGRGEQYF	TRBV5-1	TRBJ2-7
CASSSGGQGIRTEAFF	TRBV6-6	TRBJ1-1
CASSQPTTSSYNEQFF	TRBV4-1	TRBJ2-1
CASSQTRQGPNEQFF	TRBV3-1/TRBV3-2	TRBJ2-1
CAWSATSGGARETQYF	TRBV30	TRBJ2-5
CASSRSTGVGAETQYF	TRBV6-6	TRBJ2-5
CASSQDGGFGPQHF	TRBV3-1/TRBV3-2	TRBJ1-5
CASSSMGTGSNVLTF	TRBV7-3	TRBJ2-6
CASTWEGKLFF	TRBV6-5	TRBJ1-4
CASSYTGGEGYTF	TRBV6-5	TRBJ1-2
CASLTGAGLSNQPQHF	TRBV6-6	TRBJ1-5
CASSINRGSAFQETQYF	TRBV14	TRBJ2-5
CASSVDPAGDNEQFF	TRBV9	TRBJ2-1
CASSPIGRDHTDTQYF	TRBV4-1	TRBJ2-3
CASRPHRGPSNQPQHF	TRBV2	TRBJ1-5
CASSQGGILGGGTDTQYF	TRBV14	TRBJ2-3
CASSFGIGILDTEAFF	TRBV5-1	TRBJ1-1
CAWTGGGLEQFF	TRBV30	TRBJ2-1
CASSLAPLSGGANYEQYF	TRBV7-9	TRBJ2-7
CASSLQRGTTGELFF	TRBV5-4	TRBJ2-2